The 24 T cell receptor beta chains presented below share a single source sample, sequenced in a study of regulatory T cells in long-lasting Graves disease. Sequencing libraries for TCR beta were prepared with iRepertoire HTBI primers and Arm-PCR of CDR3 regions. MiXCR, run by TCRdb on the multiplex PCR reads, gives a single entry per CDR3 protein. There are fewer than 450,000 distinct CDR3 sequences in the sample; 15% occur only once, and approximately 7.8% lies in the top ten. Noted time point: newly diagnosed GD, antithyroid drugs for less than 3 months. PBMCs provided the RNA from which the TCR library was made. This sample also appeared in a second study, on T cells in Graves' hyperthyroidism and ophthalmopathy.

The sequences come from peripheral blood mononuclear cells (PBMCs), collected at new diagnosis, from a patient treated with antithyroid drugs. The source is a woman in her 40s with Graves disease.

Note on this clonotype: A read error may account for a junction end that differs from germline. The J gene is TRBJ2-7, the V gene TRBV2, with D possibly being TRBD2 (5 bases). The germline V gene encodes CDR1 SNHLY and CDR2 FYNNEI. This CDR3 has 11 residues. The CDR3 reads CVSIGVYEQYF. CDR3 in DNA: TGTGTCAGCATCGGGGTTTACGAGCAGTACTTC.

This clonotype was counted only a few times. This sequence joins TRBV6-1 and TRBJ2-7; D tentatively fits TRBD1 or TRBD2 (5 bases each). This CDR3 is built from 13 residues. The V gene lost 7 bases and the J gene lost 2 bases, with 12 bases spanning the gap. Germline CDR1 is MNHNS and CDR2 is SASEGT. The CDR3 loop reads CASTRDGPYEQYF. The CDR3 DNA sequence: TGTGCCAGCACCCGGGACGGACCCTACGAGCAGTACTTC.

This clonotype was detected many times. V gene TRBV15 combines with J gene TRBJ1-6; no reliable D call. Trimming removed 4 bases at V and 7 bases at J, with 11 bases between. The germline V gene encodes CDR1 LNHNV and CDR2 YYDKDF (reference sequence). This CDR3 is 14 amino acids long. The CDR3 sequence: CATSMRSLNSPLHF. DNA for the CDR3: TGTGCCACCAGCATGCGCAGCCTCAATTCACCCCTCCACTTT.

The table lists this clonotype with a few counts. The gene calls are TRBV7-2 and TRBJ1-4, with D possibly matching TRBD1 (6 bases). Germline V lookup: CDR1 SGHTA, CDR2 FQGNSA. Trimming removed 2 bases at V and 3 bases at J, with 10 bases between. CDR3 length equals 15 residues. DNA of the CDR3: TGTGCCAGCAGCTTATTGACAGGCCCTAATGAAAAACTGTTTTTT. It translates to CASSLLTGPNEKLFF.

Of note for this clonotype: Germline is not matched at one junction end, which may reflect a read error. The V gene is TRBV20-1, the J gene TRBJ2-3; D unclear. CDR1 and CDR2 (germline): DFQATT, SNEGSKA (reference sequence). CDR3 length: 13 residues. CDR3 coding DNA: TGCAGTGCTAGAGTGGTGAGCACAGATACGCACTATTTT. It encodes CSARVVSTDTHYF.

This clonotype was observed at least ten times. The gene calls are TRBV3-1 and TRBJ2-5, with 10 bases that match TRBD2. Germline CDR1 reads LGHDT; CDR2 reads YNNKEL (reference sequence). The CDR3 is made up of 17 amino acids. Trimming took 4 bases from V and 5 from J; bases not matched to a gene: 13. The CDR3 sequence: CASSRPQREGQWETQYF. Written as DNA, the CDR3 is TGTGCCAGCAGCCGTCCTCAGCGGGAGGGCCAGTGGGAGACCCAGTACTTC.

In regard to this clonotype: This may stem from a read error, because a much larger clone lies one nucleotide away. V and J are TRBV14 and TRBJ2-7; TRBD1 is a possible D gene (5 bases). CDR3 length equals 11 residues. Trimming pared 5 bases from V and 5 bases from J, leaving 7 bases between. Germline V lookup: CDR1 SGHDN, CDR2 FVKESK. CDR3 nucleotides: TGTGCCAGCAGCGGGGCCCACGAGCAGTACTTC. It codes for CASSGAHEQYF.

This clonotype was counted at least ten times. CDR3 residues: CASSPRGQDKFF. As DNA, the CDR3 is TGTGCCAGCTCACCTCGGGGGCAGGACAAGTTCTTC. The chain joins TRBV18 to TRBJ2-1; D may be TRBD1 or TRBD2 (6 bases each). Trimming removed 3 bases at V and 14 bases at J, with 14 bases between. Germline CDR1 is KGHSH and CDR2 is LQKENI. The CDR3 has 12 residues.

J is TRBJ2-2 and V is TRBV9; D remains ambiguous. V was cut by 4 bases and J by 6 bases, with 10 bases left in between. This CDR3 spans 13 amino acids. The germline gives CDR1 SGDLS, CDR2 YYNGEE. The CDR3 region is CASSPPTPGELFF. CDR3 bases: TGTGCCAGCAGCCCCCCAACCCCCGGGGAGCTGTTTTTT.

The CDR3 nucleotides read TGTGCCAGCAGACTAACTAGCGGGGGCTACCAAGAGACCCAGTACTTC. The encoded protein is CASRLTSGGYQETQYF. The chain recombines TRBV3-1 with TRBJ2-5, with 11 nucleotides matching TRBD2. The trim removed 6 bases at V and 0 bases at J, leaving 6 bases unmatched. This CDR3 has 16 residues. CDR1 is LGHDT, CDR2 YNNKEL, per germline (reference sequence).

The table lists this clonotype with many counts. This sequence joins TRBV13 and TRBJ2-3; 8 nucleotides agree with TRBD2. Germline V gives CDR1 PRHDT, CDR2 FYEKMQ (reference sequence). The V and J ends lost 8 bases and 2 bases, in that order; junction bases with no gene match: 6. The CDR3 has 14 amino acids. The CDR3: CASGASGYTDTQYF. The CDR3 region has the DNA TGTGCCAGCGGGGCTAGCGGGTACACAGATACGCAGTATTTT.

This chain connects TRBV20-1 to TRBJ2-1; 12 bases align to TRBD2. CDR3 size: 15 residues. V dropped 8 bases and J dropped 0; count of bases not matched to a gene: 5. The germline V gene has CDR1 DFQATT and CDR2 SNEGSKA (reference sequence). CDR3 in DNA: TGCAGTCCACTAGCGGGAGGATCCTCCTACAATGAGCAGTTCTTC. It codes for CSPLAGGSSYNEQFF.

In its sample, this clonotype was seen many times. This chain links TRBV5-5 with TRBJ2-1, with 7 positions matching TRBD2. Trimming at V came to 5 bases and at J to 6 bases, leaving 5 bases not matched to a gene. Germline loops: CDR1 SGHKS, CDR2 YYEKEE (reference sequence). The CDR3 consists of 13 residues. DNA for the CDR3: TGTGCCAGCAGGAGCGGGGTGGGCAATGAGCAGTTCTTC. Residues: CASRSGVGNEQFF.

This clonotype has a count of ten or more. CDR3 protein: CASSTIRQSSYEQYF. For the CDR3, the DNA is TGTGCCAGCAGTACCATAAGACAGTCCTCCTACGAGCAGTACTTC. The chain couples TRBV27 to TRBJ2-7, with D possibly matching TRBD1 (5 bases). The V gene lost 5 bases and the J gene lost 0 bases, with 14 bases spanning the gap. The length of the CDR3 is 15 residues. The germline gives CDR1 MNHEY, CDR2 SMNVEV (reference sequence).

The table lists this clonotype with many counts. V gene TRBV24-1 combines with J gene TRBJ2-2; D possibly corresponds to TRBD2 (6 bases). Trimming took 1 base from V and 5 from J, leaving 13 bases between them. Germline V gene sequence: CDR1 KGHDR, CDR2 SFDVKD. This CDR3 has 16 amino acids. The CDR3, as DNA: TGTGCCACCAGTGATTTAACCGGGAGAGGGACCGGGGAGCTGTTTTTT. Amino acids: CATSDLTGRGTGELFF.

This chain joins TRBV4-3 and TRBJ2-7; no reliable D call. This CDR3 region has 13 residues. Trimming took 0 bases from V and 3 from J, leaving 6 bases between them. Germline-derived CDR1 and CDR2 are LGHNA and YSLEER. The CDR3 loop reads CASSQDWGYEQYF. The CDR3 DNA follows: TGCGCCAGCAGCCAAGATTGGGGCTACGAGCAGTACTTC.

There are many counts of this clonotype. CDR3 residues: CSVVGTDEAFF. The CDR3 region has the DNA TGCAGCGTTGTTGGGACGGATGAAGCTTTCTTT. V is TRBV29-1 and J is TRBJ1-1; the D gene is possibly TRBD1 (5 bases). The CDR3 consists of 11 residues. Germline CDR1 SQVTM, CDR2 ANQGSEA. Trimming left V 4 bases short and J 7 bases short, with 10 bases between. Using reference TRBV29-1 and TRBJ1-1 for the parts outside the CDR3, the full variable domain is SAVISQKPSRDICQRGTSLTIQCQVDSQVTMMFWYRQQPGQSLTLIATANQGSEATYESGFVIDKFPISRPNLTFSTLTVSNMSPEDSSIYLCSVVGTDEAFFGQGTRLTVV.

This clonotype came up many times. CDR3 sequence reads: CASSEDGGGYTYEQYF. The DNA for the CDR3 is TGTGCCAGCAGTGAAGACGGAGGGGGTTATACCTACGAGCAGTACTTC. The chain combines TRBV6-1 with TRBJ2-7, with D perhaps being TRBD1 or TRBD2 (6 bases each). The CDR3 loop spans 16 amino acids. Trimming left V 1 base short and J 2 bases short, with 15 bases between. Germline V gives CDR1 MNHNS, CDR2 SASEGT.

This clonotype has at least ten counts. The V call is TRBV3-1, the J call TRBJ2-1, with 12 bases fitting TRBD2. Germline CDR1 and CDR2: LGHDT and YNNKEL (reference sequence). Germline trimming cut 2 bases from V and 10 bases from J; bases unmatched to any gene: 6. The CDR3 length is 15 residues. CDR3 sequence: CASSQHRLAGEEQFF. In DNA form, the CDR3 reads TGTGCCAGCAGCCAACACAGACTAGCGGGAGAGGAGCAGTTCTTC.

This clonotype was detected only a few times. The chain joins TRBV24-1 to TRBJ2-1; possible D gene TRBD1, 6 bases. Germline CDR1 is KGHDR and CDR2 is SFDVKD. The CDR3 covers 15 residues. Trimming removed 4 bases from V and 3 bases from J, with 12 bases in between. CDR3 protein: CATSENGDIYNEQFF. In DNA form, the CDR3 reads TGTGCCACCAGTGAAAACGGGGACATCTACAATGAGCAGTTCTTC.

At least ten counts were recorded for this clonotype. The rearrangement joins TRBV2 to TRBJ2-5, with D possibly being TRBD1 (6 bases). The CDR3 contains 14 residues. Trimming left V 3 bases short and J 5 bases short, with 13 bases between. Germline values: CDR1 SNHLY, CDR2 FYNNEI. Here the CDR3 DNA reads TGTGCCAGCAGTGAGACAGGATCCGAGGAGACCCAGTACTTC. Its protein is CASSETGSEETQYF. The whole variable domain, filled in from reference TRBV2 and TRBJ2-5, reads EPEVTQTPSHQVTQMGQEVILRCVPISNHLYFYWYRQILGQKVEFLVSFYNNEISEKSEIFDDQFSVERPDGSNFTLKIRSTKLEDSAMYFCASSETGSEETQYFGPGTRLLVL.

J is TRBJ1-5 and V is TRBV28, with TRBD1 identical over 8 bases. The CDR3 covers 14 residues. Germline assignment: CDR1 MDHEN and CDR2 SYDVKM. The V and J ends lost 6 bases and 9 bases, in that order; junction bases with no gene match: 10. CDR3 nucleotides: TGTGCCAGCAGCATTACAGGGGGAGGAAGGCCCCAGCATTTT. Translation: CASSITGGGRPQHF.

V usage is TRBV28 and J usage is TRBJ2-1; maybe TRBD2 (5 bases). V was clipped by 3 bases and J by 7 bases, with 13 bases between them. CDR1 is MDHEN and CDR2 is SYDVKM in the germline V gene. The CDR3 extends over 14 amino acids. The chain's CDR3 is CASSLVGVVNEQFF. As DNA, the CDR3 is TGTGCCAGCAGTTTGGTGGGAGTAGTAAATGAGCAGTTCTTC.

This clonotype was detected only a few times. The chain recombines TRBV30 with TRBJ2-1; D is ambiguous. The CDR3 loop spans 12 amino acids. Trimming shortened V by 1 base and J by 5 bases, and 6 bases separated the two germline ends. CDR1 is GTSNPN, CDR2 SVGIG, per germline (reference sequence). The CDR3 sequence is CAWSAGNNEQFF. CDR3 DNA: TGTGCCTGGAGTGCTGGGAACAATGAGCAGTTCTTC.